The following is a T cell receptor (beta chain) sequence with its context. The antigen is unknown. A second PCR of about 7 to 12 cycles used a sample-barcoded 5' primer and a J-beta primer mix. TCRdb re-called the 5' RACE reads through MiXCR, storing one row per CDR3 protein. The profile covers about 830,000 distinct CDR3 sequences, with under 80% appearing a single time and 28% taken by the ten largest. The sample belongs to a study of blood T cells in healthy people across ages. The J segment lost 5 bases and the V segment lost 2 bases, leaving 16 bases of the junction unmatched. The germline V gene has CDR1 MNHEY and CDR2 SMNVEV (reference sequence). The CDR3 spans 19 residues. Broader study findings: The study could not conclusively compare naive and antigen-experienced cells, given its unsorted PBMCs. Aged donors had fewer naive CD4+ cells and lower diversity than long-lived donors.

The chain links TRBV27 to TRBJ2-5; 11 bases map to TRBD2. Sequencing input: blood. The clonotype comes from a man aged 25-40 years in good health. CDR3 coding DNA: TGTGCCAGCAGTTTAAAACATAGCGGGGGGGCCTGGAACAGGGAGACCCAGTACTTC. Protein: CASSLKHSGGAWNRETQYF.